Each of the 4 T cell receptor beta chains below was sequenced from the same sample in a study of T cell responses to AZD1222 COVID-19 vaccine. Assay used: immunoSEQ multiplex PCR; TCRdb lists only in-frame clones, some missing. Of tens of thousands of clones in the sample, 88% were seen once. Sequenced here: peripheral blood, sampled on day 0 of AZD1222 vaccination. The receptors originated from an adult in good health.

The CDR3 loop is CASSGGTGEKLFF. The CDR3 DNA follows: TGTGCCAGCAGTGGGGGTACGGGTGAAAAACTGTTTTTT. The rearrangement links TRBV2 to TRBJ1-4; D gene uncertain. The CDR3 spans 13 residues. Germline values: CDR1 SNHLY, CDR2 FYNNEI. Trimming cost V 4 bases and J 7 bases, with 10 bases left between them.

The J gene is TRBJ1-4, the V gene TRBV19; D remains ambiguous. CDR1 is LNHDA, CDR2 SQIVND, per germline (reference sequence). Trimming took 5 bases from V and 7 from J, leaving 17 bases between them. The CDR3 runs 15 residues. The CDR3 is CASSSVRHRGEKLFF. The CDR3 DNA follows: TGTGCCAGTAGTTCCGTTAGGCACCGTGGTGAAAAACTGTTTTTT.

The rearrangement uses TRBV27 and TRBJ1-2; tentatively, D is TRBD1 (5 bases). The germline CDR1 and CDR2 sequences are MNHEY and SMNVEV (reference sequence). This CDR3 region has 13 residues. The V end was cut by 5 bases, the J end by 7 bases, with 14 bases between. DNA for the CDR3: TGTGCCAGCAGTGCGGGACTAGGGCGTGGCTACACCTTC. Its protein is CASSAGLGRGYTF.

The CDR3 protein is CAITPGQGGADTQYF. In DNA, the CDR3 is TGTGCCATAACCCCGGGGCAGGGTGGGGCAGATACGCAGTATTTT. V usage is TRBV10-3 and J usage is TRBJ2-3, with D tentatively TRBD1 or TRBD2 (5 bases each). Between the trimmed V and J ends, which lost 9 bases and 4 bases, there was a span of 20 bases. The CDR3 totals 15 residues. CDR1 is ENHRY, CDR2 SYGVKD, per germline.